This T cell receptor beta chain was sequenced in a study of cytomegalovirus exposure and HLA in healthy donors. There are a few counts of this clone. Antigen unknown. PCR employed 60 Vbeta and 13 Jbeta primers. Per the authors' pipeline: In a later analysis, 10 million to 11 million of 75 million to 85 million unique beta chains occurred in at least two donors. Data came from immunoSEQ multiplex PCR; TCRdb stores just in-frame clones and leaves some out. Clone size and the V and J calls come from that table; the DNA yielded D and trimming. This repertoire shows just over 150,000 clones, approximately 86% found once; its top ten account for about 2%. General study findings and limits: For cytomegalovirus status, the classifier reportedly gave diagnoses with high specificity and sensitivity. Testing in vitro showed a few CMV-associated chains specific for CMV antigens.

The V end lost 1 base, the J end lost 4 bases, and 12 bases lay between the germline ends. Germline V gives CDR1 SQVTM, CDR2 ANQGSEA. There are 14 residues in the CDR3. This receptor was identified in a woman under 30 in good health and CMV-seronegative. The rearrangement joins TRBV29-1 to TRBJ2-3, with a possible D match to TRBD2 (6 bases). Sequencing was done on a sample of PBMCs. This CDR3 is CSVEGGRGADTQYF. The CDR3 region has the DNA TGCAGCGTTGAAGGAGGGCGGGGTGCAGATACGCAGTATTTT.